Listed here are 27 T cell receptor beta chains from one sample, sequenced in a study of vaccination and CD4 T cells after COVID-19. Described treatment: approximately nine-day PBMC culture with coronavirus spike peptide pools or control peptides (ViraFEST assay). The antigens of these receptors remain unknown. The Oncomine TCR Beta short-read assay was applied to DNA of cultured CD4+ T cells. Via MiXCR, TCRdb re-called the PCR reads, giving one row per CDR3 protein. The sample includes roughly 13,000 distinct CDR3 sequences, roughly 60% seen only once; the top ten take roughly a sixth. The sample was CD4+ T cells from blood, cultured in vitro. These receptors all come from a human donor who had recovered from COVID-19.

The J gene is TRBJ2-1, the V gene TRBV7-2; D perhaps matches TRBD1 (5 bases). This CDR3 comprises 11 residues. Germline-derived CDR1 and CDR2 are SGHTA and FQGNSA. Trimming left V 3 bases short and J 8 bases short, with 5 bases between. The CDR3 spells CASSLGHEQFF. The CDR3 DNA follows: TGTGCCAGCAGCTTGGGGCATGAGCAGTTCTTC.

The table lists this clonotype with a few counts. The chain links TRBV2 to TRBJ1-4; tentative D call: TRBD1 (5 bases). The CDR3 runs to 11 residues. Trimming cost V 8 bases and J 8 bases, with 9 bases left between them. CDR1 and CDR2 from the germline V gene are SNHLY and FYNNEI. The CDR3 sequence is CASGGGEKLFF. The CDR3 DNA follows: TGTGCCAGCGGGGGTGGAGAAAAACTGTTTTTT.

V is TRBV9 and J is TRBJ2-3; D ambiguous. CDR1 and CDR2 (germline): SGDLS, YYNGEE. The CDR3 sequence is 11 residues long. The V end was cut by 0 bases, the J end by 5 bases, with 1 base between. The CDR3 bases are TGTGCCAGCAGCGTAGGAGATACGCAGTATTTT. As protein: CASSVGDTQYF.

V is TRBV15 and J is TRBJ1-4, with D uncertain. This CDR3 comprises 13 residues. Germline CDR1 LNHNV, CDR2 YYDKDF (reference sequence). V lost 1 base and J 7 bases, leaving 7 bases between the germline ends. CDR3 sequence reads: CATSRGLGEKLFF. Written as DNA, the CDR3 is TGTGCCACCAGCAGAGGACTGGGTGAAAAACTGTTTTTT.

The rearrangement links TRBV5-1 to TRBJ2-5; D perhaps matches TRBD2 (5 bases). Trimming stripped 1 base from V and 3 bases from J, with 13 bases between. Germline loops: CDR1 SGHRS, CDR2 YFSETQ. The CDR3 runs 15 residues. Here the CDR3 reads CASSLRPGWEETQYF. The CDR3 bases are TGCGCCAGCAGCTTGAGGCCGGGATGGGAAGAGACCCAGTACTTC.

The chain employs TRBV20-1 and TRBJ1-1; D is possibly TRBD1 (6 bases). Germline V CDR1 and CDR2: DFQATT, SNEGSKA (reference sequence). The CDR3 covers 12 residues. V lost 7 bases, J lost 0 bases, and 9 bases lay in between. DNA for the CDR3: TGCAGTGGAGGACAGATGAACACTGAAGCTTTCTTT. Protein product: CSGGQMNTEAFF.

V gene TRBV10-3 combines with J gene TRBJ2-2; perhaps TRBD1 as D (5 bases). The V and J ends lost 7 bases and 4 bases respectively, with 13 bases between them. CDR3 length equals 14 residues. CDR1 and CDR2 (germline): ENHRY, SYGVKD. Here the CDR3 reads CAINPGSGTGELFF. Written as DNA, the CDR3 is TGTGCCATCAATCCAGGGTCGGGCACCGGGGAGCTGTTTTTT.

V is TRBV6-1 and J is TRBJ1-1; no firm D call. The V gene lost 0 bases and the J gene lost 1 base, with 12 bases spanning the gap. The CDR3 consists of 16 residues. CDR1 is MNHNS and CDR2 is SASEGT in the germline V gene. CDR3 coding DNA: TGTGCCAGCAGTGAAGCGCTTGGGAGAGGGAACACTGAAGCTTTCTTT. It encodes CASSEALGRGNTEAFF.

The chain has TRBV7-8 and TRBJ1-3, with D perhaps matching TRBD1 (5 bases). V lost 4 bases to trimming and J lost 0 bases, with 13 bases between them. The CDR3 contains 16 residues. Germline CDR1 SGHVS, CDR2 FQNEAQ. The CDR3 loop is CASSYSGHLSGNTIYF. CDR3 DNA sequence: TGTGCCAGCAGCTATTCCGGACACCTCTCTGGAAACACCATATATTTT.

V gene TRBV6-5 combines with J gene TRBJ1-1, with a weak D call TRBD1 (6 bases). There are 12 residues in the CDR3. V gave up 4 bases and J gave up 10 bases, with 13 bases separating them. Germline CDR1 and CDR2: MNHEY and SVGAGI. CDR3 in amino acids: CASSLQGRAAFF. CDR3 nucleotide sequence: TGTGCCAGCAGTTTGCAGGGGAGGGCAGCTTTCTTT.

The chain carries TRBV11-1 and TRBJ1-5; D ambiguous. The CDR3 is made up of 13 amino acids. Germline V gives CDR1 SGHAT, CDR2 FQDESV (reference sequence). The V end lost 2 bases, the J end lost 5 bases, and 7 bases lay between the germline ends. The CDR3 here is CASSLSNDQPQHF. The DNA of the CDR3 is TGTGCCAGCAGCTTAAGCAATGATCAGCCCCAGCATTTT.

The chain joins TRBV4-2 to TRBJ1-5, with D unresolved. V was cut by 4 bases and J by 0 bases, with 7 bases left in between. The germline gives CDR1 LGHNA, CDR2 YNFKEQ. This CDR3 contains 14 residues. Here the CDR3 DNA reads TGTGCCAGCAGCCCGGACGGTAGCAATCAGCCCCAGCATTTT. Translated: CASSPDGSNQPQHF.

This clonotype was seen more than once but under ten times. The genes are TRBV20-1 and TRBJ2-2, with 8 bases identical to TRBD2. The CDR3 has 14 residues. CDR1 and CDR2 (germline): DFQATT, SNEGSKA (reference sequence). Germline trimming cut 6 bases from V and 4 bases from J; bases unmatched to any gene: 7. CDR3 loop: CSAVSGRGTGELFF. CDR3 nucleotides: TGCAGTGCCGTAAGCGGGAGAGGCACCGGGGAGCTGTTTTTT.

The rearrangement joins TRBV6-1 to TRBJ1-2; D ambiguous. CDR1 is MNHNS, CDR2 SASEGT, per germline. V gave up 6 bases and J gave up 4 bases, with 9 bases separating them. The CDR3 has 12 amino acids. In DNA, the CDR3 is TGTGCCAGCAGCCTCGAACTCTATGGCTACACCTTC. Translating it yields CASSLELYGYTF.

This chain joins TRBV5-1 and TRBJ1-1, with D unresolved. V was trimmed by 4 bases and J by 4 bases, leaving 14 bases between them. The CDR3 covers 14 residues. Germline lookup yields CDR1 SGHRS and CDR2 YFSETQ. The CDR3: CASSQPDGPTEAFF. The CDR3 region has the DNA TGCGCCAGCAGCCAGCCGGACGGCCCCACTGAAGCTTTCTTT. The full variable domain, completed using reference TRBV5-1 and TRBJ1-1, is KAGVTQTPRYLIKTRGQQVTLSCSPISGHRSVSWYQQTPGQGLQFLFEYFSETQRNKGNFPGRFSGRQFSNSRSEMNVSTLELGDSALYLCASSQPDGPTEAFFGQGTRLTVV.

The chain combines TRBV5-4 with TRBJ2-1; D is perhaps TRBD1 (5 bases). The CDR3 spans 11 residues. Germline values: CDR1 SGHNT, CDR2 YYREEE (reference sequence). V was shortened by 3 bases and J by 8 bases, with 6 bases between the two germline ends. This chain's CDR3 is CASSSQDEQFF. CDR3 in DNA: TGTGCCAGCAGCTCACAGGATGAGCAGTTCTTC.

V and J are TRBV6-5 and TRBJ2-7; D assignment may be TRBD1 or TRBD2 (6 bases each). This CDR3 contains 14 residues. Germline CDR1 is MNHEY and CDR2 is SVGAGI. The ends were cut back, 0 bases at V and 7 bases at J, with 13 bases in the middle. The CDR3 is CASSYSTGAEEQYF. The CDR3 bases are TGTGCCAGCAGTTACTCGACGGGGGCGGAGGAGCAGTACTTC.

The CDR3 DNA reads as TGCAGTGCTGACCCGGCCGGGTATACGCAGTATTTT. The encoded protein is CSADPAGYTQYF. The J gene is TRBJ2-3, the V gene TRBV20-1; D remains unclear. CDR1 is DFQATT and CDR2 is SNEGSKA in the germline V gene (reference sequence). The germline V and J ends were trimmed by 5 bases and 7 bases, with 13 bases remaining between them. CDR3 length: 12 residues.

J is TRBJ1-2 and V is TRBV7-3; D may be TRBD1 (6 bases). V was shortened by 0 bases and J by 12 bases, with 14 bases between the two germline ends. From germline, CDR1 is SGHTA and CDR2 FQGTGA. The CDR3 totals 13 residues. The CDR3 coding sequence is TGTGCCAGCAGCTTAACCGGGGGGGCCGGCCACACCTTC. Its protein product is CASSLTGGAGHTF.

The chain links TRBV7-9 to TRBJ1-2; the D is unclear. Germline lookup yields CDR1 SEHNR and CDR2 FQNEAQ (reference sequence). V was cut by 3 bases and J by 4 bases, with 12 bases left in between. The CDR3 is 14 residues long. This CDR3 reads CASSFGLNTYGYTF. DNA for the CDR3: TGTGCCAGCAGCTTCGGCCTGAACACCTATGGCTACACCTTC. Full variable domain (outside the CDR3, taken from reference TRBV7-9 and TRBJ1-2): DTGVSQNPRHKITKRGQNVTFRCDPISEHNRLYWYRQTLGQGPEFLTYFQNEAQLEKSRLLSDRFSAERPKGSFSTLEIQRTEQGDSAMYLCASSFGLNTYGYTFGSGTRLTVV.

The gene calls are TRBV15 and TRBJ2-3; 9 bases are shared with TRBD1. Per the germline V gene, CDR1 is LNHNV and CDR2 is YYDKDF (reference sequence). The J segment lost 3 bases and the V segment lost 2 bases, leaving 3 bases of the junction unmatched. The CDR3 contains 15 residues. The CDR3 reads CATSRRQGVTDTQYF. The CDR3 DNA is TGTGCCACCAGCAGAAGACAGGGGGTGACAGATACGCAGTATTTT.

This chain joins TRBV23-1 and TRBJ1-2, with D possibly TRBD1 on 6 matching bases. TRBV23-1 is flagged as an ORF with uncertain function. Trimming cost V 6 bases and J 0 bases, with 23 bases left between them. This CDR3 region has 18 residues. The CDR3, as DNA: TGCGCCAGCAGCCCACACTCCAGGGGTAGGCAAGCTAACTATGGCTACACCTTC. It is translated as CASSPHSRGRQANYGYTF.

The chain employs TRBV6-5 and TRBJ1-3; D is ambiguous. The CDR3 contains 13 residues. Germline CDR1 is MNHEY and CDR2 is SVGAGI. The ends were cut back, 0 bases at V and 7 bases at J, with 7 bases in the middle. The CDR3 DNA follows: TGTGCCAGCAGTTACTCGCTCCGGAACACCATATATTTT. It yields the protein CASSYSLRNTIYF.

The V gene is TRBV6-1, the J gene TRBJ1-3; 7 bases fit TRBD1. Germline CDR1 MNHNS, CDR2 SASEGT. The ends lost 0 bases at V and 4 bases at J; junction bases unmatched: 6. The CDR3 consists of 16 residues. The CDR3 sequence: CASSEAGTASGNTIYF. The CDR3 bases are TGTGCCAGCAGTGAAGCCGGGACAGCTTCGGGAAACACCATATATTTT.

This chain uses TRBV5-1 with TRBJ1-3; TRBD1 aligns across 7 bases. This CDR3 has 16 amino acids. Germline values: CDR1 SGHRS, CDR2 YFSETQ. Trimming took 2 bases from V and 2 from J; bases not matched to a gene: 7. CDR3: CASSLIQTGAGNTIYF. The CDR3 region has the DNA TGCGCCAGCAGCTTAATACAAACAGGGGCTGGAAACACCATATATTTT.

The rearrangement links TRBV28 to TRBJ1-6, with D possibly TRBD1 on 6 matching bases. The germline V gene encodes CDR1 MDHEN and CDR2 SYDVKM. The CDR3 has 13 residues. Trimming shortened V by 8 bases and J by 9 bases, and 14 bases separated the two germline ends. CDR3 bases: TGTGCCAGCGGGGACACCGGGGGTTCACCCCTCCACTTT. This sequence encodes CASGDTGGSPLHF.

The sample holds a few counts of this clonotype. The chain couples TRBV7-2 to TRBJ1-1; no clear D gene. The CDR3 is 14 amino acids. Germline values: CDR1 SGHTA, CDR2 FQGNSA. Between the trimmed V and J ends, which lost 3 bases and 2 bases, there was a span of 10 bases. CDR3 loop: CASSFTSTNTEAFF. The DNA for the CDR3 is TGTGCCAGCAGCTTCACAAGTACCAACACTGAAGCTTTCTTT.